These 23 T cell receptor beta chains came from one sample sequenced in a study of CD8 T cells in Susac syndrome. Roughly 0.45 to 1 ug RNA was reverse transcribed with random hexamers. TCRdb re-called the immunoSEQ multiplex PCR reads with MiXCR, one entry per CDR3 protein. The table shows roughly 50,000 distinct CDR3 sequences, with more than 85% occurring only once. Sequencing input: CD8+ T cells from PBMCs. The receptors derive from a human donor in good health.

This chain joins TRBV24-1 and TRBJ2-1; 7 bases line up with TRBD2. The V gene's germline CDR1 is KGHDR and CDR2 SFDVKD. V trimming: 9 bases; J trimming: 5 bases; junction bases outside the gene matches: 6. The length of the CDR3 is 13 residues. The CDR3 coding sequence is TGTGCCACCGTCCGGGAGGAAGACAATGAGCAGTTCTTC. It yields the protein CATVREEDNEQFF.

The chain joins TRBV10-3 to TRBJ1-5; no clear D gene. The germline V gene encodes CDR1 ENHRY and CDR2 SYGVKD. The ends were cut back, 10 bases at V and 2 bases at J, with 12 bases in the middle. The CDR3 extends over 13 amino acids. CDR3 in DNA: TGTGCCACTAAAGGCGCGGGCAATCAGCCCCAGCATTTT. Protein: CATKGAGNQPQHF.

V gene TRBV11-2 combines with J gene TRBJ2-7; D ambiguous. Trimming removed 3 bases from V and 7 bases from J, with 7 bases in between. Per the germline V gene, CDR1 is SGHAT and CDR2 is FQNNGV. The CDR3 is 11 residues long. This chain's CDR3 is CASSFDREQYF. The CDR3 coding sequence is TGTGCCAGCAGCTTCGACCGGGAGCAGTACTTC.

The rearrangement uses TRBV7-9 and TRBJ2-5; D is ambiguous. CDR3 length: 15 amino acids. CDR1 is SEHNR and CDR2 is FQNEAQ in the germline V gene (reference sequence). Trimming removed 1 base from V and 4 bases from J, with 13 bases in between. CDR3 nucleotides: TGTGCCAGCAGCTTAGTCTCCCCTGAAGGAGAGACCCAGTACTTC. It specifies CASSLVSPEGETQYF.

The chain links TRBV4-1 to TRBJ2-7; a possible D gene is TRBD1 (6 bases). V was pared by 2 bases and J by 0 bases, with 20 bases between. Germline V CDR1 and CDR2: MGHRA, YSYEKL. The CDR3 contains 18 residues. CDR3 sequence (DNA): TGCGCCAGCAGCCAAACGGACAGTGGCTTGTTAGGCTCCTACGAGCAGTACTTC. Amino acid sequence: CASSQTDSGLLGSYEQYF.

CDR3 region: CASSQGPGIQPQHF. Written as DNA, the CDR3 is TGCGCCAGCAGCCAAGGACCGGGGATTCAGCCCCAGCATTTT. The J gene is TRBJ1-5, the V gene TRBV4-1, with no clear D. This CDR3 spans 14 amino acids. Germline CDR1 MGHRA, CDR2 YSYEKL. Trimming removed 1 base at V and 6 bases at J, with 10 bases between.

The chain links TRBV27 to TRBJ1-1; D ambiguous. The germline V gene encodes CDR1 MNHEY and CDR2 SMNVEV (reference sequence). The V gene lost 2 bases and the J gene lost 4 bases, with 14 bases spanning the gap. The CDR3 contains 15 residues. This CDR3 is CASSLIPPPSTEAFF. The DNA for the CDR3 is TGTGCCAGCAGTTTAATCCCACCGCCGAGCACTGAAGCTTTCTTT.

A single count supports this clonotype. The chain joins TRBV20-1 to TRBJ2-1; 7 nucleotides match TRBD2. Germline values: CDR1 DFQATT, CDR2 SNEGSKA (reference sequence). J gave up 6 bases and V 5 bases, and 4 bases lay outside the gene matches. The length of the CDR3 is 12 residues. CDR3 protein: CSAWGTTNEQFF. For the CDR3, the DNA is TGCAGTGCTTGGGGGACTACCAATGAGCAGTTCTTC.

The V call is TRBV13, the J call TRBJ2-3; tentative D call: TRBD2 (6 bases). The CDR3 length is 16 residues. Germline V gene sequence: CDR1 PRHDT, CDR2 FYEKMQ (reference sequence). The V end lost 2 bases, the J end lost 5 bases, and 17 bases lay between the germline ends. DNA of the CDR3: TGTGCCAGCAGCTTAACCAGCGGAGGGGTGGGAGATACGCAGTATTTT. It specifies CASSLTSGGVGDTQYF.

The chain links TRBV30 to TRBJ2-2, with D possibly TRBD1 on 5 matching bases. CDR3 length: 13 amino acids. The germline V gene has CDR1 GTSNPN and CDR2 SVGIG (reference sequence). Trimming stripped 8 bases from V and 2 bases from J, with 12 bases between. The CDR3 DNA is TGTGCCGGGAAGACAGTAAACACCGGGGAGCTGTTTTTT. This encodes CAGKTVNTGELFF.

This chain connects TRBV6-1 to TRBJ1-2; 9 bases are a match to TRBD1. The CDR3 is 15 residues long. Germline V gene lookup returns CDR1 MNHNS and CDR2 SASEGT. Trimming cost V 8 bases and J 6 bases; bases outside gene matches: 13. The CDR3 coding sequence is TGTGCCAGCGACCTCACGGGACAGGGAATTAATGGCTACACCTTC. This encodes CASDLTGQGINGYTF.

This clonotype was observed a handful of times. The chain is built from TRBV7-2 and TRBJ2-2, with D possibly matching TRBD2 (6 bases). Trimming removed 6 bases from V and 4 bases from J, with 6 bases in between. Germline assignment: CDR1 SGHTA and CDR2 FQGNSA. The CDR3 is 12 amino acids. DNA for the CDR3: TGTGCCAGCAGGGGACTCACCGGGGAGCTGTTTTTT. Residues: CASRGLTGELFF.

The CDR3: CASSQDPGIYNEQFF. Written as DNA, the CDR3 is TGCGCCAGCAGCCAAGACCCCGGGATCTACAATGAGCAGTTCTTC. The rearrangement links TRBV4-1 to TRBJ2-1; TRBD2 is a possible D gene (5 bases). The V end lost 0 bases, the J end lost 3 bases, and 9 bases lay between the germline ends. The germline V gene encodes CDR1 MGHRA and CDR2 YSYEKL. CDR3 length equals 15 residues.

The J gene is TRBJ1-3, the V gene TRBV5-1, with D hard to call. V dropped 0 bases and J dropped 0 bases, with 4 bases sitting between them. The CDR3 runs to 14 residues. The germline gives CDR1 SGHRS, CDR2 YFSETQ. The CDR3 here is CASSLDLSGNTIYF. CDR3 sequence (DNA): TGCGCCAGCAGCTTGGACCTCTCTGGAAACACCATATATTTT.

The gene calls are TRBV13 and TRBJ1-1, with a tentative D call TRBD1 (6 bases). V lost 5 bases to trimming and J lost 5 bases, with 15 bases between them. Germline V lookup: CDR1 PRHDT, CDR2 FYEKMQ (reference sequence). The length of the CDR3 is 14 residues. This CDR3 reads CASSLDTGRTEAFF. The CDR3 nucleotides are TGTGCCAGCAGCCTCGATACAGGGAGGACTGAAGCTTTCTTT.

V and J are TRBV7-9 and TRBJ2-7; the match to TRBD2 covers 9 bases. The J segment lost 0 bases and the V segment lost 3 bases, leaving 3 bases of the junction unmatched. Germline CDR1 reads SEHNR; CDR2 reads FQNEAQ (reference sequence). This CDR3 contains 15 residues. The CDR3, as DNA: TGTGCCAGCAGCTTTAGCGGGAGTAGCTCCTACGAGCAGTACTTC. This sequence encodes CASSFSGSSSYEQYF.

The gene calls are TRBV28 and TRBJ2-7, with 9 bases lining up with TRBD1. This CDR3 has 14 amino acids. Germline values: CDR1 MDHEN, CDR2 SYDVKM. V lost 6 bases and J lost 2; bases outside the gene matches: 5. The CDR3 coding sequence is TGTGCCAGCAGGGACCGGGACAGGGCCTACGAGCAGTACTTC. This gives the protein CASRDRDRAYEQYF.

This chain's CDR3 is CASSVYNEQFF. The CDR3 region has the DNA TGTGCCAGCAGCGTCTACAATGAGCAGTTCTTC. This chain links TRBV9 with TRBJ2-1; no definite D call. V shed 2 bases and J shed 3 bases, with 0 bases lying between them. From germline, CDR1 is SGDLS and CDR2 YYNGEE. CDR3 length equals 11 residues.

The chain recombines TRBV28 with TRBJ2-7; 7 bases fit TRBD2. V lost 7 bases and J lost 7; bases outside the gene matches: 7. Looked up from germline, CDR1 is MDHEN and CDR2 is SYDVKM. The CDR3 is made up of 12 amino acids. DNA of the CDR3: TGTGCCAGCATGCTGGGGGGGACGGAGCAGTACTTC. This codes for CASMLGGTEQYF.

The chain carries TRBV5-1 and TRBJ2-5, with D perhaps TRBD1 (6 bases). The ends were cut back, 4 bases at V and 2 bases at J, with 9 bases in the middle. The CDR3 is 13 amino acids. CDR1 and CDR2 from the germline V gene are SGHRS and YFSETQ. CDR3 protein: CASSRGQQETQYF. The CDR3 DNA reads TGCGCCAGCAGCAGGGGACAACAAGAGACCCAGTACTTC.

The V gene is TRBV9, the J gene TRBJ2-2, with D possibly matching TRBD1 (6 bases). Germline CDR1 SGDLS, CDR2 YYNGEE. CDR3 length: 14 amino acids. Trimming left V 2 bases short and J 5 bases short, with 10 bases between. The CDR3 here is CASSVSGVTGELFF. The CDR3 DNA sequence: TGTGCCAGCAGCGTGTCAGGGGTTACCGGGGAGCTGTTTTTT.

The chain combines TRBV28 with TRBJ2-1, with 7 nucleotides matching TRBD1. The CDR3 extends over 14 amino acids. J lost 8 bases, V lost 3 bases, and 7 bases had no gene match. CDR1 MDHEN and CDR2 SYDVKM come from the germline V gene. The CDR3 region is CASSFSKGGYEQFF. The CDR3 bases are TGTGCCAGCAGTTTCTCGAAAGGGGGCTATGAGCAGTTCTTC.

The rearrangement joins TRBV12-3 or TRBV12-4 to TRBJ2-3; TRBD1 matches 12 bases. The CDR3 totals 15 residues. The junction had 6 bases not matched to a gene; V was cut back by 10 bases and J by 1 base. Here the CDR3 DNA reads TGTGCCACCGGGACAGGGGGCTTGGGCACAGATACGCAGTATTTT. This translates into CATGTGGLGTDTQYF.